A selection of T cell receptor beta chains follows, all from one sample in a study of blood T cell repertoires in COVID-19. Libraries were prepared by immunoSEQ multiplex PCR; TCRdb keeps only in-frame clonotypes and omits some of them. The sample gives some 170,000 clones, approximately 88% of which show up once; roughly 1.5% is in the top ten. The sequenced material came from peripheral blood. These receptor sequences come from a woman in her forties or fifties with acute or convalescent COVID-19. Both conserved end residues are part of each CDR3. D genes are given only for firm matches. Not all rows give a size; the values are once, few, many and, for expanded clones, a class.

J gene: TRBJ2-3
V gene: TRBV3-1/TRBV3-2
clone size: NA
D gene: TRBD2
CDR3 DNA: TGTGCCAGCAGCCAACAGGGAGGGTGGACAGATACGCAGTATTTT
CDR3 protein: CASSQQGGWTDTQYF

J gene: TRBJ2-7
V gene: TRBV7-2
clone size: NA
D gene: NA
CDR3 DNA: TGTGCCAGCAGCCAGGGACTTCACGAGCAGTACTTC
CDR3 protein: CASSQGLHEQYF

J gene: TRBJ1-1
V gene: TRBV9
clone size: NA
D gene: NA
CDR3 DNA: TGTGCCAGCAGCTTTACGGGGGGACCTGAAGCTTTCTTT
CDR3 protein: CASSFTGGPEAFF

J gene: TRBJ2-3
V gene: TRBV5-1
clone size: once
D gene: NA
CDR3 DNA: TGCGCCAGCAGCTACCGGGGGACTGATACGCAGTATTTT
CDR3 protein: CASSYRGTDTQYF

J gene: TRBJ1-3
V gene: TRBV3-1/TRBV3-2
clone size: NA
D gene: NA
CDR3 DNA: TGTGCCAGCAGCCAACAGGGGACTGGAAACACCATATATTTT
CDR3 protein: CASSQQGTGNTIYF

J gene: TRBJ2-6
V gene: TRBV15
clone size: NA
D gene: NA
CDR3 DNA: TGTGCCACCAGCCCCCGGTACTCTGGGGCCAACGTCCTGACTTTC
CDR3 protein: CATSPRYSGANVLTF

J gene: TRBJ2-7
V gene: TRBV15
clone size: NA
D gene: TRBD1
CDR3 DNA: TGTGCCACCAGCACTGGGACAGGGGGCGTCTACGAGCAGTACTTC
CDR3 protein: CATSTGTGGVYEQYF

J gene: TRBJ1-2
V gene: TRBV5-4
clone size: NA
D gene: TRBD1
CDR3 DNA: TGTGCCAGCAGCTTACAGGGGGCTGGCTATGGCTACACCTTC
CDR3 protein: CASSLQGAGYGYTF

J gene: TRBJ2-1
V gene: TRBV20-1
clone size: NA
D gene: NA
CDR3 DNA: TGCAGTGCTAGTCGACAGCCGTACAATGAGCAGTTCTTC
CDR3 protein: CSASRQPYNEQFF

J gene: TRBJ2-3
V gene: TRBV2
clone size: NA
D gene: TRBD2
CDR3 DNA: TGTGCCAGCAGTGACTTGGCGGGGGGCACAGATACGCAGTATTTT
CDR3 protein: CASSDLAGGTDTQYF

J gene: TRBJ1-1
V gene: TRBV5-1
clone size: NA
D gene: NA
CDR3 DNA: TGCGCCAGCAGTCCCGGGAGCGCTGAAGCTTTCTTT
CDR3 protein: CASSPGSAEAFF

J gene: TRBJ1-6
V gene: TRBV7-3
clone size: NA
D gene: TRBD1
CDR3 DNA: TGTGCCAGCAGCTTAACGGGGACAGGGTATTCGGATTCACCCCTCCACTTT
CDR3 protein: CASSLTGTGYSDSPLHF

J gene: TRBJ2-3
V gene: TRBV6-5
clone size: NA
D gene: NA
CDR3 DNA: TGTGCCAGCAGTACGGTAACAGATACGCAGTATTTT
CDR3 protein: CASSTVTDTQYF

J gene: TRBJ1-5
V gene: TRBV6-5
clone size: NA
D gene: TRBD1
CDR3 DNA: TGTGCCAGCAGCCTAGACAGGGACAATCAGCCCCAGCATTTT
CDR3 protein: CASSLDRDNQPQHF

J gene: TRBJ2-7
V gene: TRBV7-2
clone size: NA
D gene: TRBD2
CDR3 DNA: TGTGCCAGCAGCTTTTCTCCTAGCGGCTCCTACGAGCAGTACTTC
CDR3 protein: CASSFSPSGSYEQYF

J gene: TRBJ2-7
V gene: TRBV11-2
clone size: NA
D gene: TRBD2
CDR3 DNA: TGTGCCAGCAGCTTACGCCGGGAGGGCGAGCAGTACTTC
CDR3 protein: CASSLRREGEQYF

J gene: TRBJ2-5
V gene: TRBV6-2/TRBV6-3
clone size: NA
D gene: NA
CDR3 DNA: TGTGCCAGCAGTGGAGCGAGCCGAGGCGTATGGGAGACCCAGTACTTC
CDR3 protein: CASSGASRGVWETQYF

J gene: TRBJ2-5
V gene: TRBV29-1
clone size: once
D gene: NA
CDR3 DNA: TGCAGCGTTTTCCCCCGTGAGACCCAGTACTTC
CDR3 protein: CSVFPRETQYF

J gene: TRBJ2-7
V gene: TRBV27
clone size: NA
D gene: NA
CDR3 DNA: TGTGCCAGCAGTTTCAGGGGAGAGGTCTCCTACGAGCAGTACTTC
CDR3 protein: CASSFRGEVSYEQYF

J gene: TRBJ2-2
V gene: TRBV4-3
clone size: NA
D gene: NA
CDR3 DNA: TGCGCCAGCAGCAGGACTGTGAACACCGGGGAGCTGTTTTTT
CDR3 protein: CASSRTVNTGELFF

J gene: TRBJ2-3
V gene: TRBV9
clone size: once
D gene: TRBD2
CDR3 DNA: TGTGCCAGCAGCCCTCGGTTAGCGGGGGGCACGCAGTATTTT
CDR3 protein: CASSPRLAGGTQYF

J gene: TRBJ1-2
V gene: TRBV7-2
clone size: NA
D gene: TRBD1
CDR3 DNA: TGTGCCAGCAGCTTACAACAGGGGAATGGCTACACCTTC
CDR3 protein: CASSLQQGNGYTF

J gene: TRBJ2-5
V gene: TRBV5-1
clone size: once
D gene: TRBD1
CDR3 DNA: TGCGCCAGCAGCCGCGGGACAGGGAAAGAGACCCAGTACTTC
CDR3 protein: CASSRGTGKETQYF

J gene: TRBJ1-2
V gene: TRBV30
clone size: NA
D gene: NA
CDR3 DNA: TGTGCCTGGAGTCTGGGGGCGCTGGGCTACACCTTC
CDR3 protein: CAWSLGALGYTF

J gene: TRBJ2-7
V gene: TRBV9
clone size: NA
D gene: TRBD1
CDR3 DNA: TGTGCCAGCAGCGTACCGGGACAGGGCACCTACGAGCAGTACTTC
CDR3 protein: CASSVPGQGTYEQYF

J gene: TRBJ2-3
V gene: TRBV10-3
clone size: NA
D gene: NA
CDR3 DNA: TGTGCCATCCTGGACTCTCTAAGCACAGATACGCAGTATTTT
CDR3 protein: CAILDSLSTDTQYF

J gene: TRBJ1-4
V gene: TRBV7-8
clone size: NA
D gene: NA
CDR3 DNA: TGTGCCAGCAGCTTAACCGGGAACCCAACTAATGAAAAACTGTTTTTT
CDR3 protein: CASSLTGNPTNEKLFF

J gene: TRBJ1-6
V gene: TRBV7-2
clone size: few
D gene: TRBD1
CDR3 DNA: TGTGCCAGCAGGGCCGGGACAGGGAACACCTATAATTCACCCCTCCACTTT
CDR3 protein: CASRAGTGNTYNSPLHF

J gene: TRBJ2-1
V gene: TRBV20-1
clone size: once
D gene: NA
CDR3 DNA: TGCAGTGCTAGGTACTACAATGAGCAGTTCTTC
CDR3 protein: CSARYYNEQFF

J gene: TRBJ1-1
V gene: TRBV2
clone size: few
D gene: NA
CDR3 DNA: TGTGCCAGCAGTGTGAGGGCACAGGGCGGGGGTGAAGCTTTCTTT
CDR3 protein: CASSVRAQGGGEAFF

J gene: TRBJ2-3
V gene: TRBV5-1
clone size: NA
D gene: TRBD2
CDR3 DNA: TGCGCCAGCAGCAGGGAGCGGGGGCCCACAGATACGCAGTATTTT
CDR3 protein: CASSRERGPTDTQYF

J gene: TRBJ1-6
V gene: TRBV3-1/TRBV3-2
clone size: NA
D gene: NA
CDR3 DNA: TGTGCCAGCAGCCAGGGGGACTCCAGAACGAATTCACCCCTCCACTTT
CDR3 protein: CASSQGDSRTNSPLHF

J gene: TRBJ2-7
V gene: TRBV6-5
clone size: NA
D gene: TRBD2
CDR3 DNA: TGTGCCAGCAGCCCAAGCGCGGGAGCAGGTTACGAGCAGTACTTC
CDR3 protein: CASSPSAGAGYEQYF

J gene: TRBJ2-7
V gene: TRBV6-6
clone size: NA
D gene: NA
CDR3 DNA: TGTGCCAGCAGCACGGGACTCACTCAGATACCCTACGAGCAGTACTTC
CDR3 protein: CASSTGLTQIPYEQYF

J gene: TRBJ1-2
V gene: TRBV5-8
clone size: NA
D gene: TRBD1
CDR3 DNA: TGTGCCAGCAGCTTGGAACAGGGGCTAGGTGGCTACACCTTC
CDR3 protein: CASSLEQGLGGYTF

J gene: TRBJ1-2
V gene: TRBV7-3
clone size: NA
D gene: NA
CDR3 DNA: TGTGCCAGCAGCTCCTACCGGCTCACCCACGGGGATGGCTACACCTTC
CDR3 protein: CASSSYRLTHGDGYTF

J gene: TRBJ1-1
V gene: TRBV19
clone size: NA
D gene: NA
CDR3 DNA: TGTGCCAGTAGAAACAGGAGTAGGAACACTGAAGCTTTCTTT
CDR3 protein: CASRNRSRNTEAFF

J gene: TRBJ1-6
V gene: TRBV27
clone size: few
D gene: TRBD1
CDR3 DNA: TGTGCCAGCAGTTTAGGAGCGCGTCAGGGGGCATCTTCACCCCTCCACTTT
CDR3 protein: CASSLGARQGASSPLHF

J gene: TRBJ2-7
V gene: TRBV11-3
clone size: NA
D gene: TRBD1
CDR3 DNA: TGTGCCAGCAGCTTGTGGACAGGTTTCAACGAGCAGTACTTC
CDR3 protein: CASSLWTGFNEQYF

J gene: TRBJ1-4
V gene: TRBV7-9
clone size: NA
D gene: NA
CDR3 DNA: TGTGCCAGCAGATCAGTTGAGGGTGAAAAACTGTTTTTT
CDR3 protein: CASRSVEGEKLFF

J gene: TRBJ1-1
V gene: TRBV18
clone size: NA
D gene: NA
CDR3 DNA: TGTGCCAGCTCACAGCCAGGGGTGGTGACTGAAGCTTTCTTT
CDR3 protein: CASSQPGVVTEAFF